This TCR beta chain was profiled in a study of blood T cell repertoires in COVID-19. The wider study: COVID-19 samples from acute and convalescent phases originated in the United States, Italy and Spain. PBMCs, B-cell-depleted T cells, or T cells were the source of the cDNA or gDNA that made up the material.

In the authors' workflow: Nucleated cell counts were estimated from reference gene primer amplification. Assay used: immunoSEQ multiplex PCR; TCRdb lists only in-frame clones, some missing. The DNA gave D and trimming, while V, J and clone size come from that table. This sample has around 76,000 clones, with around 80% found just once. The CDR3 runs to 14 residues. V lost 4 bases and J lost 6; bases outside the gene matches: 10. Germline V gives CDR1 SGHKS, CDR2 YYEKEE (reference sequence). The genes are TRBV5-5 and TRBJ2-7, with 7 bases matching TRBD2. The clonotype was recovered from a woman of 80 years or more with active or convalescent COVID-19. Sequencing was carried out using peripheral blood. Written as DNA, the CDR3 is TGTGCCAGCAGCGCCCTGGGGGGGATTGGCGAGCAGTACTTC. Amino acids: CASSALGGIGEQYF.